This T cell receptor beta chain was recovered during a study of blood T cell repertoires in COVID-19. Turning to the study itself: Whether acute or convalescent, the COVID-19 samples came from the United States, Italy and Spain. PBMCs, B-cell-depleted T cells, or T cells were the source of the cDNA or gDNA that made up the material.

The CDR3 extends over 15 amino acids. V was pared by 2 bases and J by 8 bases, with 16 bases between. Germline V gene sequence: CDR1 MNHEY, CDR2 SVGEGT. This clone was seen a handful of times. In the original workflow: Nucleated cell counts were estimated from reference gene primer amplification. Data came from immunoSEQ multiplex PCR; TCRdb stores just in-frame clones and leaves some out. V and J calls and clone size follow that table, whereas D and trimming were derived from the DNA. The table shows roughly 30,000 clones, with approximately 83% occurring only once. The chain recombines TRBV6-2 or TRBV6-3 with TRBJ2-1, with D hard to call. This clonotype was sampled from a human donor in a cohort sampled during active COVID-19. Sequencing input: peripheral blood. CDR3 nucleotides: TGTGCCAGCAGTTACAGCCTGAGACACAATGATGAGCAGTTCTTC. Its translation is CASSYSLRHNDEQFF.